This T cell receptor beta chain was sequenced for a study of T cell changes during pregnancy in multiple sclerosis. Sequencing was performed with immunoSEQ multiplex PCR; in TCRdb, only in-frame clones are kept and a portion is missing. This sample has approximately 63,000 clones, with over 85% found just once. This clone was seen only once. This material consisted of CD8+ T cells from peripheral blood mononuclear cells, taken in the third trimester of pregnancy. The TCR was taken from a female donor with multiple sclerosis, enrolled in a pregnancy study.

The CDR3 loop reads CASSFSQGLPDTQYF. CDR3 DNA sequence: TGTGCCAGCAGTTTTAGCCAGGGTCTCCCAGATACGCAGTATTTT. This chain uses TRBV27 with TRBJ2-3, with D possibly TRBD1 on 5 matching bases. The germline V gene encodes CDR1 MNHEY and CDR2 SMNVEV (reference sequence). CDR3 length: 15 residues. The V end was cut by 3 bases, the J end by 4 bases, with 14 bases between.